Below, 4 T cell receptor beta chains from the same sample are listed, as sequenced in a study of shared clonotypes between healthy human individuals (dated by TCRdb to about 2020). The receptor library was made with the immunoSEQ multiplex PCR assay. Not all clones reach the TCRdb copy of this immuneACCESS table, which keeps in-frame sequences only. Checked studies attribute under half of the gap to unresolved V genes and leave the rest unexplained. Across this sample there are millions of clones, with approximately 94% seen only once. About 0.13% of the sample belongs to the ten largest clones. Sequencing was performed on naive CD4+ T cells sorted from blood. The cell subset or site tag for this specimen amounts to: CD45RA+ positively selected. The receptors stem from a man younger than 35 in good health.

The count of this clone is one. The chain has TRBV5-4 and TRBJ2-1; tentative D call: TRBD1 (5 bases). V lost 0 bases to trimming and J lost 6 bases, with 13 bases between them. The CDR3 is 15 residues long. Germline V lookup: CDR1 SGHNT, CDR2 YYREEE (reference sequence). CDR3 nucleotide sequence: TGTGCCAGCAGCTTGGAGGGCAGGGTTGGCAATGAGCAGTTCTTC. Translating gives CASSLEGRVGNEQFF.

This chain uses TRBV11-3 with TRBJ2-1; 13 nucleotides match TRBD2. Germline CDR1 is SGHNT and CDR2 is YENEEA. The V segment lost 1 base and the J segment 0 bases; nucleotides outside the gene matches: 0. The CDR3 length is 17 residues. CDR3 protein: CASSLGLAGGSYNEQFF. The CDR3 DNA is TGTGCCAGCAGCTTAGGACTAGCGGGAGGCTCCTACAATGAGCAGTTCTTC.

This clone has just one count. The rearrangement joins TRBV30 to TRBJ1-4, with 8 positions matching TRBD1. CDR3 length: 14 residues. CDR1 is GTSNPN and CDR2 is SVGIG in the germline V gene (reference sequence). V shed 5 bases, J shed 7 bases, and the junction held 9 bases outside the gene matches. This chain's CDR3 is CAWGRQGPSEKLFF. For the CDR3, the DNA is TGTGCCTGGGGGAGACAGGGGCCGAGTGAAAAACTGTTTTTT.

The V and J genes are TRBV30 and TRBJ1-1; D unresolved. This CDR3 has 11 amino acids. V was cut by 3 bases and J by 6 bases, with 8 bases left in between. Germline V gives CDR1 GTSNPN, CDR2 SVGIG (reference sequence). The DNA for the CDR3 is TGTGCCTGGAGAGCCTCCTCTGAAGCTTTCTTT. It codes for CAWRASSEAFF.